This TCR beta chain was sequenced for a study of human T cells and chemical hapten exposure. Via MiXCR, TCRdb re-called the RACE reads, giving one row per CDR3 protein. The sample consists of about 380,000 distinct CDR3 sequences, around 5% of them appearing once. This clonotype was seen more than once but under ten times. Trimming left V 2 bases short and J 3 bases short, with 11 bases between. The CDR3 is made up of 14 amino acids. CDR1 is MNHNY, CDR2 SVGAGI, per germline (reference sequence). The time point here: patch test 1, 2 weeks after DPC sensitization. Specified treatment: therapeutic diphenylcyclopropenone sensitization with weekly scalp DPC.

The source material was whole blood, sampled in connection with sensitization to the hapten diphenylcyclopropenone (DPC). This TCR was sampled from a woman aged 45-65 years with alopecia areata. Some clones in this sample may be carry-over from other donors' samples. This rearrangement joins TRBV6-6 to TRBJ2-7, with a possible D match to TRBD1 (6 bases). In DNA form, the CDR3 reads TGTGCCAGCAGTTACGAAGGGGGTTTCTACGAGCAGTACTTC. This sequence encodes CASSYEGGFYEQYF.